The rows below give T cell receptor beta chains drawn from one sample of a study of T-cell reconstitution after alpha-beta-depleted transplantation in children. TCRdb called the PCR reads again in MiXCR, with one record for every CDR3 protein. Here the sample spans hundreds of thousands of distinct CDR3 sequences, around 15% being singletons. Sequencing was performed on PBMCs, mostly from graft donor cells, taken 360 days after TCRalphabeta/CD19-depleted stem cell transplant. The receptor source for this set is a boy younger than two who had a stem cell transplant for Wiskott-Aldrich syndrome, so the T cells may come from the graft donor. The CDR3 runs from the conserved cysteine through the conserved F or W. The order of the fields is V gene, clone size, J gene, D gene, CDR3 protein, CDR3 DNA. The D gene is left open where the match is weak. Not every row has a clone size; where given, it reads once, few, many or a size class.

TRBV5-1	few	TRBJ1-2	TRBD1	CASSSTRDRGLVDYGYTF	TGCGCCAGCAGCTCGACCCGGGACAGGGGATTGGTGGACTATGGCTACACCTTC
TRBV24-1	few	TRBJ2-3	-	CATSEQGTTSTDTQYF	TGTGCCACCAGTGAGCAGGGAACCACTAGCACAGATACGCAGTATTTT
TRBV20-1	-	TRBJ1-4	-	CSVSGGTNEKLFF	TGCAGTGTCTCGGGGGGGACTAATGAAAAACTGTTTTTT
TRBV20-1	few	TRBJ2-7	TRBD2	CSARVHRAGAYEQYF	TGCAGTGCTAGAGTTCACCGAGCGGGAGCTTACGAGCAGTACTTC
TRBV3-1	many	TRBJ2-7	TRBD1	CAICFPDRGLQLDSYEQYF	TGTGCCATCTGCTTTCCAGACAGGGGCCTACAACTTGACTCCTACGAGCAGTACTTC
TRBV2	-	TRBJ2-1	TRBD1	CASRPGQGALEQFF	TGTGCCAGCAGACCGGGACAGGGAGCGTTGGAGCAGTTCTTC
TRBV7-9	few	TRBJ2-1	-	CASRGPSSYNEQFF	TGTGCCAGCAGGGGGCCGAGCTCCTACAATGAGCAGTTCTTC
TRBV10-2	few	TRBJ2-3	-	CASSGVLRGGGPDTQYF	TGCGCCAGCAGTGGCGTTTTGCGGGGAGGGGGCCCAGATACGCAGTATTTT
TRBV20-1	few	TRBJ2-1	-	CSAKVPHNEQFF	TGCAGTGCTAAAGTCCCACACAATGAGCAGTTCTTC
TRBV7-9	-	TRBJ2-5	TRBD2	CASSPRSGRALETQYF	TGTGCCAGCAGCCCCCGGAGCGGGAGGGCCTTAGAGACCCAGTACTTC
TRBV9	many	TRBJ1-2	-	CASSVDPHLPPNYGYTF	TGTGCCAGCAGCGTAGATCCACATCTACCTCCTAACTATGGCTACACCTTC
TRBV7-9	-	TRBJ1-3	-	CASSLIGTGNTIYF	TGTGCCAGCAGCTTAATAGGGACTGGAAACACCATATATTTT
TRBV29-1	-	TRBJ2-7	-	CSVERGLDEQYF	TGCAGCGTTGAACGGGGGCTGGACGAGCAGTACTTC
TRBV9	few	TRBJ2-1	-	CASSVGPWSSEQFF	TGTGCCAGCAGCGTAGGTCCTTGGAGCAGTGAGCAGTTCTTC
TRBV12-3/TRBV12-4	few	TRBJ2-7	TRBD2	CASSLRGTSGSEKYF	TGTGCCAGCAGCCTCCGCGGGACTAGCGGGTCCGAGAAATACTTC